This TCR beta chain was captured in a study of CD8+ T cells in alopecia areata (dated by TCRdb to 2016 to 2018). Regarding the research as a whole: Treated patients were enrolled in an open-label pilot trial of oral tofacitinib, 5 to 10 mg twice daily, for moderate-to-severe alopecia areata. Scalp clonality was compared across normal scalp (n=4), patchy alopecia areata scalp (n=8), and alopecia totalis/universalis scalp (n=8). Patients on tofacitinib were biopsied at baseline and after 4 and 24 weeks of treatment, and several of the patients also had a later scalp biopsy. On the human side, TCRbeta sequencing was run on scalp tissue and on sorted CD4+ and CD8+ peripheral blood T cells from healthy controls and from alopecia areata patients with either patchy or totalis/universalis disease. Tofacitinib was administered for 6 to 18 months, and 6 months of follow-up off drug were then conducted to assess delayed response and recurrence. TCRbeta CDR3 regions were amplified by immunoSEQ multiplex PCR with 35 Vbeta forward and 13 Jbeta reverse primers. RNA was extracted with the PAXgene miRNA kit for fixed scalp, the miRNeasy kit for PBMCs, and the RNeasy kit for mouse skin. To study T cell clonal expansion in alopecia areata, the researchers applied high-throughput TCRbeta sequencing to both the C3H/HeJ mouse model and human patients.

Paper-wide results and their limitations: Scalp TCR repertoire analysis is complicated because resident alphabeta T cells in normal human skin are also sequenced, whereas mouse skin is dominated by gammadelta T cells. Compared with normal scalp, lesional scalp had higher clonality and more expanded CD8+ clones, particularly in alopecia totalis/universalis, a pattern that suggests antigenic drive. TCR sequences shared between patients were less clear than in mice, possibly partly because of HLA diversity in the patient population.

Of note for this clone: Its antigen remains undetermined. It has no much larger one-base neighbor in the sample; base qualities were not kept.

CDR3 length: 14 amino acids, cysteine to phenylalanine. Of the read, only the CDR3 DNA is kept; its 42 bases are in frame from base 1. V loses 8 bases, J loses 6 bases, and the germline ends lie 14 bases apart. Looking up the germline V gene yields CDR1 MDHEN and CDR2 SYDVKM. The method behind the library was the immunoSEQ multiplex PCR assay. To provide template for TCR sequencing, every sample had RNA extracted and reverse transcribed into cDNA. First-strand cDNA was synthesized using SuperScript III with a 2:1 mix of oligo-dT and random hexamers. A synthetic immune receptor repertoire was used to measure amplification bias, and any remaining bias was corrected computationally. Processing in the source paper ran as follows. Raw reads were preprocessed to remove errors, and CDR3 was defined by IMGT conventions from the conserved cysteine to phenylalanine. Clonality was calculated as 1 minus Shannon entropy normalized by log2 of the number of productive unique TCRs. CD4 or CD8 identity of scalp clones was inferred by cross-referencing scalp TCRbeta sequences with sorted blood CD4 and CD8 repertoires. TCRdb took this table from immuneACCESS and kept in-frame rearrangements with V and J called. Such tables lack part of the clones; where checked against another copy, unresolved V genes explain under half of the gap, and the rest is unexplained. D and trimming were read from the DNA, whereas the V and J calls and clone size are those reported in that table. This sample is represented by around 160,000 clones; around 87% of them were singletons. Of the sample, more than 12% is held by the ten largest clones.

The meaning of the sample's time point label: baseline before oral tofacitinib. Lesional scalp punch biopsies and peripheral blood were obtained from alopecia areata patients. PBMCs were isolated by density centrifugation and stained for CD3, CD4 and CD8, after which CD4+ and CD8+ T cells were sorted on a FACSAria. The sample was CD8+ T cells sorted from blood, taken at week 0. The rearrangement combines TRBV28 with TRBJ1-6; TRBD1 is a possible D gene, resting on 6 matching bases. The receptor's source is a human donor with alopecia areata. The DNA sequence follows: TGTGCCAGCGAATGGTCGGACAGTAATTCACCCCTCCACTTT. Its product reads: CASEWSDSNSPLHF.